The clone carrying this T cell receptor beta chain was picked up one time. Its antigen is as yet unknown. The data were obtained in a study of T cells in localized non-small cell lung cancer. Study outcomes and limitations: Maximal T cell clonality occurred in uninvolved adjacent lung, with tumor ranking below it.

Here immunoSEQ multiplex PCR was the method, and the copy in TCRdb shows in-frame clones only, minus some. The table records around 34,000 clones, 90% to 95% of them present only once. The CDR3 runs to 14 residues. CDR1 WSHSY and CDR2 SAAADI come from the germline V gene. V was clipped by 4 bases and J by 1 base, with 10 bases between them. This TCR came from a female donor of 60 years or more with stage I lung adenocarcinoma. The source material was peripheral blood, sampled before any cancer treatment. V usage is TRBV10-2 and J usage is TRBJ1-1, with D maybe TRBD1 (6 bases). The CDR3 DNA reads as TGCGCCAGCAGTGGGGGGGGGCGGAACACTGAAGCTTTCTTT. It translates to CASSGGGRNTEAFF.